A single TCR beta chain is shown here with its context. As yet, its antigen is unknown. The sample comes from a study of T cell responses to AZD1222 COVID-19 vaccine. The germline V and J ends were trimmed by 5 bases and 8 bases, with 6 bases remaining between them. Germline V gives CDR1 SGHAT, CDR2 FQNNGV. CDR3 length equals 11 residues. Generated by immunoSEQ multiplex PCR, the TCRdb table keeps only in-frame clones and is missing some. The sample has under 85,000 clones, roughly 84% seen once. Findings and caveats of the study: Nearly half of spike-specific TCRs reportedly target variant regions that are unmutated in the B.1.351 and B.1.1.7 variants. Donors were largely white British and mainly female; clonal diversity was possibly underestimated. Vaccine-associated CD4 TCRs spanned spike, dominant at 160-218 and 743-854.

Sequenced here: peripheral blood, sampled on day 0 of AZD1222 vaccination. The rearrangement uses TRBV11-2 and TRBJ1-4; D unresolved. This receptor was taken from an adult in good health. The CDR3 DNA reads as TGTGCCAGCAGCGAGTCCGAAAAACTGTTTTTT. Translated: CASSESEKLFF.